This T cell receptor (beta chain) was identified in a study of control samples from healthy donors and cancer patients. Repertoires were generated with immunoSEQ multiplex PCR, while TCRdb's copy carries only in-frame clones and drops some. Of about 77,000 clones in the sample, approximately 92% were seen once. CDR3 length: 16 amino acids. Germline CDR1 and CDR2: LNHDA and SQIVND (reference sequence). The V end was cut by 3 bases, the J end by 1 base, with 14 bases between. Sequences were obtained from blood. V is TRBV19 and J is TRBJ2-3; D might be TRBD2 (5 bases). This receptor was obtained from a woman aged 55-70 years in good health. The CDR3 nucleotides are TGTGCCAGTAGTATTGGGCCGGGAATACGCACAGATACGCAGTATTTT. Its protein is CASSIGPGIRTDTQYF.